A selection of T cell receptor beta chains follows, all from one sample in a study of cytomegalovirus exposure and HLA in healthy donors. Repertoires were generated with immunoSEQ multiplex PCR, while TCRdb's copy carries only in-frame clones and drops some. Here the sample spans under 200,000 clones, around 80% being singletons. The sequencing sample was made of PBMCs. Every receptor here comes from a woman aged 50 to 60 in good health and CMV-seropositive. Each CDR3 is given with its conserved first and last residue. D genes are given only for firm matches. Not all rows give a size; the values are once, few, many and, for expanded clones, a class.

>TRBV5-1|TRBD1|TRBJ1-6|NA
CASSLADRDSSPLHF
TGCGCCAGCAGCTTGGCCGACAGGGATTCTTCACCCCTCCACTTT
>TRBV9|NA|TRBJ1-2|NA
CASSVDQASYGYTF
TGTGCCAGCAGCGTAGACCAGGCTTCCTATGGCTACACCTTC
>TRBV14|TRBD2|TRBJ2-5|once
CASSQDRTSAETQYF
TGTGCCAGCAGCCAAGATAGGACTAGCGCTGAGACCCAGTACTTC
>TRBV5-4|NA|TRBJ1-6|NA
CASSLRGSPLHF
TGTGCCAGCAGCCTGCGGGGTTCACCCCTCCACTTT
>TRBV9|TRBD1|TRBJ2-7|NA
CASSVGQGVPYEQYF
TGTGCCAGCAGCGTAGGACAGGGGGTTCCCTACGAGCAGTACTTC
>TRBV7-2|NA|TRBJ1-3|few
CASSSLQGPTIYF
TGTGCCAGCAGCTCCCTACAGGGCCCCACCATATATTTT
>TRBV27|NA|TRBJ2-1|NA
CASSLGGYNEQFF
TGTGCCAGCAGTTTGGGGGGATACAATGAGCAGTTCTTC
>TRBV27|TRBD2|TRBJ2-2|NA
CASSKTGLAGGTGELFF
TGTGCCAGCAGCAAAACTGGACTAGCGGGAGGGACCGGGGAGCTGTTTTTT
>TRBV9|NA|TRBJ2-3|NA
CASSPQVADTQYF
TGTGCCAGCAGCCCACAGGTCGCAGATACGCAGTATTTT
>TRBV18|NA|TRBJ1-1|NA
CASSRTEENTEAFF
TGTGCCAGCTCACGGACAGAAGAGAACACTGAAGCTTTCTTT
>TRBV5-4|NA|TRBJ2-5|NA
CASSHGGLAPQETQYF
TGTGCCAGCAGCCACGGAGGTCTGGCACCACAAGAGACCCAGTACTTC
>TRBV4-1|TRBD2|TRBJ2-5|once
CASSHPNLLARSETQYF
TGCGCCAGCAGCCATCCGAATCTACTAGCGCGCTCGGAGACCCAGTACTTC
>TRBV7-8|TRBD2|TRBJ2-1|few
CASSLRHGLAGGQYNEQFF
TGTGCCAGCAGCCTTAGACATGGACTAGCGGGGGGCCAATACAATGAGCAGTTCTTC
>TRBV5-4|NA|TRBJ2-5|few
CASSFGRGGETQYF
TGTGCCAGCAGCTTCGGGAGAGGAGGAGAGACCCAGTACTTC
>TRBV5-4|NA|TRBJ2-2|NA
CASSRGAGPFGELFF
TGTGCCAGCAGCCGGGGGGCAGGTCCGTTCGGGGAGCTGTTTTTT
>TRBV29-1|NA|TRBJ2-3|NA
CSANSGGTDTQYF
TGCAGCGCGAATAGCGGAGGCACAGATACGCAGTATTTT
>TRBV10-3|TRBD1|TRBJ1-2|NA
CAISRGLGYGYTF
TGTGCCATCAGCAGGGGGCTCGGCTATGGCTACACCTTC
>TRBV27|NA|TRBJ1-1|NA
CASSLRGKTEAFF
TGTGCCAGCAGTTTACGGGGGAAAACTGAAGCTTTCTTT
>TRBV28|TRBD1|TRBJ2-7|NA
CASVDRVSYEQYF
TGTGCCAGCGTAGACAGGGTGAGCTACGAGCAGTACTTC
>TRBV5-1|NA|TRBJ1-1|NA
CASSLIVSVNTEAFF
TGCGCCAGCAGCTTGATCGTGTCGGTGAACACTGAAGCTTTCTTT
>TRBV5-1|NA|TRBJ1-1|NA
CASSFTFTLMNTEAFF
TGCGCCAGCAGCTTCACTTTCACTTTGATGAACACTGAAGCTTTCTTT
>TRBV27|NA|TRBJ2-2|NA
CASSLSPSDTGELFF
TGTGCCAGCAGTTTATCCCCTTCGGACACCGGGGAGCTGTTTTTT
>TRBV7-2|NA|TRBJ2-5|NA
CASSLHGGAQETQYF
TGTGCCAGCAGCTTACACGGAGGGGCCCAAGAGACCCAGTACTTC
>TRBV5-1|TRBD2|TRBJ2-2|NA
CASIPGTSGNTGELFF
TGCGCCAGCATCCCAGGGACTAGCGGCAACACCGGGGAGCTGTTTTTT
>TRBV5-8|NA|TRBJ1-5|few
CASSNRVGNQPQHF
TGTGCCAGCAGCAACAGGGTAGGCAATCAGCCCCAGCATTTT
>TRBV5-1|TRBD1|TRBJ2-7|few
CASSISGTDSYEQYF
TGCGCCAGCAGCATCTCCGGGACAGACTCTTACGAGCAGTACTTC
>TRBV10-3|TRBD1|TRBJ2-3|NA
CAISIATGTGVDTQYF
TGTGCCATCAGCATCGCCACCGGGACAGGGGTTGATACGCAGTATTTT
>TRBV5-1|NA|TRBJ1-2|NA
CASSLDTIGYTF
TGCGCCAGCAGCTTGGACACTATCGGCTACACCTTC
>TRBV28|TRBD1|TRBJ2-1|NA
CASSLSRQGSNEQFF
TGTGCCAGCAGTTTATCGCGACAGGGCTCCAATGAGCAGTTCTTC
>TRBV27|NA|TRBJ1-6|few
CASSFRSYNSPLHF
TGTGCCAGCAGTTTCCGGTCCTATAATTCACCCCTCCACTTT
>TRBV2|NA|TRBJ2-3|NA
CASRWTFSTDTQYF
TGTGCCAGCAGATGGACTTTTAGCACAGATACGCAGTATTTT
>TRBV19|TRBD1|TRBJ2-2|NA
CASSGGQAAGELFF
TGTGCCAGTAGTGGTGGACAGGCCGCCGGGGAGCTGTTTTTT
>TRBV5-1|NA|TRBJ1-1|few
CASSLVASEDTEAFF
TGCGCCAGCAGCTTGGTAGCTTCAGAGGACACTGAAGCTTTCTTT
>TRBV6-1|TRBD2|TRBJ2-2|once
CASSENLAGGSTGELFF
TGTGCCAGCAGTGAAAACCTAGCGGGAGGGTCCACCGGGGAGCTGTTTTTT
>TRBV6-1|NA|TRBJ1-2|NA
CASSDSEIAFYGYTF
TGTGCCAGCAGTGATTCGGAGATAGCGTTCTATGGCTACACCTTC
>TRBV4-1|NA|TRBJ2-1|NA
CASSQGRTRGDNEQFF
TGCGCCAGCAGCCAAGGCAGGACCCGCGGGGACAATGAGCAGTTCTTC
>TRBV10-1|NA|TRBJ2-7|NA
CASSRGLAREQYF
TGCGCCAGCAGCCGAGGGCTAGCCAGGGAGCAGTACTTC
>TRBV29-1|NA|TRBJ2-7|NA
CSVGAGVEQYF
TGCAGCGTGGGGGCAGGGGTCGAGCAGTACTTC
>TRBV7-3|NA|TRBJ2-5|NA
CASSPGGAETQYF
TGTGCCAGCAGTCCTGGCGGGGCGGAGACCCAGTACTTC
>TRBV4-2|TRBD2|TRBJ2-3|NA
CASRKGVAGGDTQYF
TGTGCCAGCAGGAAAGGGGTAGCGGGGGGGGATACGCAGTATTTT
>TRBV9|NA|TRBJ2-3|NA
CASSVDGGSTDTQYF
TGTGCCAGCAGCGTAGACGGCGGGAGCACAGATACGCAGTATTTT